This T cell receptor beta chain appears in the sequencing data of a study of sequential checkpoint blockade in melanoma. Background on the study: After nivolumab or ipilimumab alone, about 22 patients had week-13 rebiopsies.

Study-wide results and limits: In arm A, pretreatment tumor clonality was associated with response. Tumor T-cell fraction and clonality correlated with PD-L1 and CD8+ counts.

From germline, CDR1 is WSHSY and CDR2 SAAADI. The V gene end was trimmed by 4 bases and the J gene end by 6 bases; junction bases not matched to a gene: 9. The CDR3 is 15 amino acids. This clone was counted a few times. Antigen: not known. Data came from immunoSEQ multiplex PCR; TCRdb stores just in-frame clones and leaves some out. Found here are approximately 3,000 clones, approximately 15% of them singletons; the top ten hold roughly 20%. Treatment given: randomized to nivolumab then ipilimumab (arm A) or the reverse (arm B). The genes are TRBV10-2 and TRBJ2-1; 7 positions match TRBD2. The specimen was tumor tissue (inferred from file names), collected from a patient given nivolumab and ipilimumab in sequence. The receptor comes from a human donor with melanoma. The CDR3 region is CASSGGGGGPNEQFF. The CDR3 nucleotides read TGCGCCAGCAGTGGCGGGGGAGGAGGCCCCAATGAGCAGTTCTTC.